The following is a T cell receptor (beta chain) sequence with its context. Input was about 2 ug genomic DNA, or all available if less. Generated by immunoSEQ multiplex PCR, the TCRdb table keeps only in-frame clones and is missing some. The sample has tens of thousands of clones; about 85% are singletons. Time point described: after dendritic cell vaccination, including at tumor progression/relapse. Blood PBMC samples: pre-vaccination, two weeks post third vaccination, and at tumor progression. The data are from a study of glioma-infiltrating T cells after dendritic cell vaccination. Looking at the study overall: Monocyte-derived dendritic cells, cultured roughly 7 days with IL-4 and GM-CSF, were pulsed with autologous tumor lysate.

Germline values: CDR1 MNHNS, CDR2 SASEGT. CDR3 size: 14 residues. Losses at the gene ends were 3 bases for V and 2 bases for J; bases not matched to a gene: 2. The chain carries TRBV6-1 and TRBJ2-7; the match to TRBD1 covers 9 bases. The sample was blood, taken after dendritic cell vaccination. The clonotype was recovered from a human donor with glioblastoma. DNA for the CDR3: TGTGCCAGCAGTGAGGGACAGGGAACCTACGAGCAGTACTTC. Encoded protein: CASSEGQGTYEQYF.